A single sample is the source of the 22 T cell receptor beta chains below, sequenced in a study of T cell responses to AZD1222 COVID-19 vaccine. Generated by immunoSEQ multiplex PCR, the TCRdb table keeps only in-frame clones and is missing some. The table includes 150,000 to 200,000 clones, approximately 90% detected once. The sample in question was peripheral blood, obtained 28 days after the second AZD1222 dose. Every receptor here comes from an adult who received the AZD1222 COVID-19 vaccine.

The genes are TRBV14 and TRBJ2-1; TRBD1 might be the D (5 bases). This CDR3 has 14 residues. V was shortened by 2 bases and J by 6 bases, with 11 bases between the two germline ends. Germline CDR1 SGHDN, CDR2 FVKESK. CDR3 protein: CASSQSGLTNEQFF. The CDR3 nucleotides read TGTGCCAGCAGCCAATCAGGGTTGACCAATGAGCAGTTCTTC. The entire variable domain, with the rest obtained from reference TRBV14 and TRBJ2-1, is as follows: EAGVTQFPSHSVIEKGQTVTLRCDPISGHDNLYWYRRVMGKEIKFLLHFVKESKQDESGMPNNRFLAERTGGTYSTLKVQPAELEDSGVYFCASSQSGLTNEQFFGPGTRLTVL.

CDR3 sequence reads: CASKLGAGYTEAFF. The CDR3 DNA reads as TGTGCCAGCAAATTGGGCGCAGGTTACACTGAAGCTTTCTTT. The chain links TRBV2 to TRBJ1-1; no definite D call. The CDR3 sequence is 14 residues long. Deletions cut 7 bases from V and 3 bases from J, with 15 bases between. Germline lookup yields CDR1 SNHLY and CDR2 FYNNEI.

CDR3 bases: TGTGCCAGTTCTGTCCGTGCAACTAATGAAAAACTGTTTTTT. Residues: CASSVRATNEKLFF. This rearrangement joins TRBV19 to TRBJ1-4, with D unresolved. The V end was cut by 8 bases, the J end by 0 bases, with 10 bases between. The germline gives CDR1 LNHDA, CDR2 SQIVND (reference sequence). This CDR3 has 14 residues.

CDR3 in amino acids: CACGDRVYTEAFF. The CDR3 coding sequence is TGTGCCTGCGGGGACAGGGTGTACACTGAAGCTTTCTTT. The chain is built from TRBV30 and TRBJ1-1; TRBD1 aligns across 9 bases. The V segment lost 6 bases and the J segment 3 bases; nucleotides outside the gene matches: 5. The CDR3 sequence is 13 residues long. Germline-derived CDR1 and CDR2 are GTSNPN and SVGIG (reference sequence).

For this clone: One end of the junction does not line up with germline, which may come from a read error. The V gene is TRBV13, the J gene TRBJ1-5; D is undetermined. The germline V gene encodes CDR1 PRHDT and CDR2 FYEKMQ (reference sequence). The length of the CDR3 is 14 residues. CDR3 amino acids: CASSLEGGNQPQHF. The CDR3 nucleotides are TGTGCCAGTAGCTTAGAGGGTGGCAATCAGCCCCAGCATTTT.

The rearrangement uses TRBV6-2 or TRBV6-3 and TRBJ1-5; no definite D call. The V end lost 3 bases, the J end lost 6 bases, and 15 bases lay between the germline ends. Looked up from germline, CDR1 is MNHEY and CDR2 is SVGEGT. The CDR3 length is 15 residues. The CDR3 here is CASSYEVQSTQPQHF. The CDR3 region has the DNA TGTGCCAGCAGTTATGAGGTCCAATCTACTCAGCCCCAGCATTTT.

The chain employs TRBV7-2 and TRBJ2-3; 8 nucleotides line up with TRBD2. Germline trimming cut 3 bases from V and 5 bases from J; bases unmatched to any gene: 7. CDR3 length equals 15 residues. Germline lookup yields CDR1 SGHTA and CDR2 FQGNSA. Written as DNA, the CDR3 is TGTGCCAGCAGCTTCAGAACGGGGGGGAAAGATACGCAGTATTTT. This sequence encodes CASSFRTGGKDTQYF.

CDR3 sequence (DNA): TGTGCCAGCTCCCTCGTCCGGGGTTCATCCTACGAGCAGTACTTC. Its translation: CASSLVRGSSYEQYF. The J gene is TRBJ2-7, the V gene TRBV18; perhaps TRBD2 as D (5 bases). The germline gives CDR1 KGHSH, CDR2 LQKENI. CDR3 size: 15 residues. Trimming took off 6 bases at V and 1 base at J, with 16 bases between the two ends.

The DNA for the CDR3 is TGCGCCAGCAGCTTGATGTCAGCCGACAATGAGCAGTTCTTC. Translated: CASSLMSADNEQFF. This chain joins TRBV5-1 and TRBJ2-1; D call uncertain. Germline V CDR1 and CDR2: SGHRS, YFSETQ. Trimming pared 1 base from V and 5 bases from J, leaving 10 bases between. This CDR3 spans 14 amino acids.

The rearrangement links TRBV2 to TRBJ2-1, with 9 bases that match TRBD2. Germline CDR1 is SNHLY and CDR2 is FYNNEI. J lost 11 bases, V lost 7 bases, and 9 bases had no gene match. The CDR3 sequence is 13 residues long. CDR3 in DNA: TGTGCCAGCATGGAAATAGCGGGGGTGAAGCAGTTCTTC. Its protein product is CASMEIAGVKQFF. Supplemented by reference TRBV2 and TRBJ2-1, the full variable domain reads EPEVTQTPSHQVTQMGQEVILRCVPISNHLYFYWYRQILGQKVEFLVSFYNNEISEKSEIFDDQFSVERPDGSNFTLKIRSTKLEDSAMYFCASMEIAGVKQFFGPGTRLTVL.

The chain uses TRBV30 and TRBJ2-3; D is uncertain. Germline values: CDR1 GTSNPN, CDR2 SVGIG (reference sequence). CDR3 length equals 12 residues. V was pared by 2 bases and J by 6 bases, with 9 bases between. The CDR3 DNA follows: TGTGCCTGGAGTCCGGCAAGGGATACGCAGTATTTT. Protein: CAWSPARDTQYF.

V usage is TRBV18 and J usage is TRBJ1-1; possibly TRBD1 for D (5 bases). This CDR3 has 16 residues. V gave up 4 bases and J gave up 6 bases, with 21 bases separating them. Germline CDR1 is KGHSH and CDR2 is LQKENI. The CDR3: CASSLMDTGRTAEAFF. The CDR3 coding sequence is TGTGCCAGCTCACTAATGGATACAGGACGAACCGCTGAAGCTTTCTTT. Full variable domain (outside the CDR3, taken from reference TRBV18 and TRBJ1-1): NAGVMQNPRHLVRRRGQEARLRCSPMKGHSHVYWYRQLPEEGLKFMVYLQKENIIDESGMPKERFSAEFPKEGPSILRIQQVVRGDSAAYFCASSLMDTGRTAEAFFGQGTRLTVV.

The gene calls are TRBV7-7 and TRBJ2-5; 7 positions match TRBD1. This CDR3 is built from 13 residues. Looked up from germline, CDR1 is SSHAT and CDR2 is FNYEAQ (reference sequence). V gave up 5 bases and J gave up 5 bases; unmatched junction bases: 5. The CDR3 sequence is CASSVDRVETQYF. In DNA, the CDR3 is TGTGCCAGCAGCGTTGACAGGGTGGAGACCCAGTACTTC.

The gene calls are TRBV6-2 or TRBV6-3 and TRBJ2-7, with D tentatively TRBD1 or TRBD2 (5 bases each). The CDR3 length is 16 residues. V gave up 5 bases and J gave up 2 bases, with 19 bases separating them. Germline CDR1 is MNHEY and CDR2 is SVGEGT. CDR3 amino acids: CASSPPGGTRAYEQYF. CDR3 coding DNA: TGTGCCAGCAGTCCCCCTGGGGGAACTAGAGCCTACGAGCAGTACTTC.

This clone appeared once. The rearrangement uses TRBV28 and TRBJ1-5, with TRBD1 matching 9 bases. The CDR3 is 13 residues long. Unmatched junction bases numbered 4, after V lost 6 bases and J lost 7 bases. Germline loops: CDR1 MDHEN, CDR2 SYDVKM. The CDR3 DNA is TGTGCCAGCAGGGGGACAGGGACCCAGCCCCAGCATTTT. Translated, it gives CASRGTGTQPQHF.

The genes are TRBV19 and TRBJ2-2, with D perhaps matching TRBD1 (5 bases). CDR3 size: 17 residues. Germline V lookup: CDR1 LNHDA, CDR2 SQIVND (reference sequence). V was shortened by 5 bases and J by 3 bases, with 19 bases between the two germline ends. CDR3: CASSFIYPGLDTGELFF. DNA for the CDR3: TGTGCCAGTAGTTTTATTTACCCAGGGCTCGACACCGGGGAGCTGTTTTTT.

This sequence joins TRBV11-2 and TRBJ2-4, with TRBD2 identical over 8 bases. J lost 6 bases, V lost 6 bases, and 7 bases had no gene match. The germline CDR1 and CDR2 sequences are SGHAT and FQNNGV. The CDR3 consists of 14 residues. CDR3 DNA: TGTGCCAGCAGACATAGCGGGGTAGGAAACATTCAGTACTTC. Translation gives CASRHSGVGNIQYF.

V usage is TRBV6-5 and J usage is TRBJ2-7, with D perhaps assigned TRBD1 or TRBD2 (5 bases each). Per the germline V gene, CDR1 is MNHEY and CDR2 is SVGAGI. There are 13 residues in the CDR3. The ends were cut back, 8 bases at V and 0 bases at J, with 11 bases in the middle. CDR3 region: CASWDGTSYEQYF. In nucleotides, the CDR3 is TGTGCCAGCTGGGACGGGACCTCCTACGAGCAGTACTTC.

This chain connects TRBV2 to TRBJ2-2, with D perhaps matching TRBD1 (6 bases). Germline CDR1 reads SNHLY; CDR2 reads FYNNEI. The length of the CDR3 is 15 residues. The germline V and J ends were trimmed by 8 bases and 4 bases, with 17 bases remaining between them. The CDR3 DNA is TGTGCCAGCTTATTTGACAGGTCAACCACCGGGGAGCTGTTTTTT. This sequence encodes CASLFDRSTTGELFF.

This chain links TRBV9 with TRBJ1-4, with D hard to call. Germline V gene sequence: CDR1 SGDLS, CDR2 YYNGEE. The CDR3 is made up of 14 amino acids. Deletions cut 0 bases from V and 8 bases from J, with 11 bases between. The CDR3 coding sequence is TGTGCCAGCAGCGTAGAAGGCCTTGGGGAAAAACTGTTTTTT. Amino acids: CASSVEGLGEKLFF.

The rearrangement joins TRBV5-8 to TRBJ2-2, with a possible D match to TRBD2 (5 bases). Germline CDR1 SGHTS, CDR2 YDEGEE. Trimming stripped 2 bases from V and 6 bases from J, with 17 bases between. The CDR3 spans 16 residues. The CDR3 loop reads CASSFARVRASGELFF. CDR3 bases: TGTGCCAGCAGCTTTGCGCGGGTCCGCGCGTCCGGGGAGCTGTTTTTT.

The chain couples TRBV6-6 to TRBJ1-6; the D gene is possibly TRBD1 (6 bases). The CDR3 is made up of 13 amino acids. Germline CDR1 reads MNHNY; CDR2 reads SVGAGI (reference sequence). V lost 5 bases and J lost 17, with 19 bases in between. CDR3 sequence (DNA): TGTGCCAGCAGTGACGGGACATACGACAGGATCCACTTT. Its protein is CASSDGTYDRIHF.